The clone carrying this T cell receptor (beta chain) showed up just a few times. What it binds is unknown. Germline V gene sequence: CDR1 LGHNT, CDR2 FRNRAP. Trimming pared 2 bases from V and 6 bases from J, leaving 2 bases between. The length of the CDR3 is 10 residues. This sample is part of a study of T cell repertoires in cytomegalovirus infection. Across the study: Use of recently identified HLA-C-restricted and well-studied HLA-B-restricted CMV epitopes was part of the study. TCR beta signatures that were public indicated CMV infection and matching HLA type.

TCRdb passed the reads through MiXCR, listing each CDR3 protein once. Among 700,000 to 950,000 distinct CDR3 sequences listed, over 25% were seen once. The study's findings and limits: Carriers of CMV plus the relevant HLA were identified by cumulative public TCR beta family frequency. It was HLA-C-restricted CMV-specific TCR beta clonotypes that dominated the response ex vivo.

The sample consisted of cultured CD8+ T cells from PBMCs, taken from culture after CMV antigen stimulation. The TCR sequence derives from a human donor in good health (CMV status not recorded). Some clones in this sample may be carry-over from other donors' samples. The chain links TRBV12-5 to TRBJ2-7, with D hard to call. CDR3 amino acids: CASGLIEQYF. The CDR3, as DNA: TGTGCTAGTGGTTTGATCGAGCAGTACTTC.